The entry below describes one T cell receptor beta chain. What it binds is unknown. The source of the sample is a study of T-cell reconstitution after alpha-beta-depleted transplantation in children. General observations from the study: At one year after transplant, newly produced T cells mostly accounted for T-cell counts and diversity. Elevated TCRbeta diversity at day 60 was traced, in some patients, to surviving recipient T cells and thymic progenitors. Reports say that about two months after transplant, the alpha-beta T cells came out of several hundred graft clones that had expanded.

The TCRbeta library incorporated unique molecular identifiers. TCRdb analysed the PCR reads with MiXCR anew, one entry per CDR3 protein. In the table there are about 980,000 distinct CDR3 sequences, roughly 29% of which are singletons. The ends were cut back, 3 bases at V and 3 bases at J, with 15 bases in the middle. Germline V CDR1 and CDR2: MDHEN, SYDVKM. The CDR3 contains 15 residues. This sequence originates from a boy less than two years old who had a stem cell transplant for SCID, so the T cells may come from the graft donor. This sequence joins TRBV28 and TRBJ2-7; the D is unclear. The sample here was PBMCs, mostly from graft donor cells, taken 360 days after TCRalphabeta/CD19-depleted stem cell transplant. CDR3 in amino acids: CASSFRGISFYEQYF. CDR3 nucleotide sequence: TGTGCCAGCAGTTTTAGAGGCATTTCTTTCTACGAGCAGTACTTC.